Presented here are 11 T cell receptor beta chains from one specimen sequenced in a study of cytomegalovirus exposure and HLA in healthy donors. PCR used 60 Vbeta primers and 13 Jbeta primers. Repertoires were generated with immunoSEQ multiplex PCR, while TCRdb's copy carries only in-frame clones and drops some. Among around 120,000 clones listed, about 80% were seen once. The sample consisted of PBMCs. These receptors all come from a girl between 2 and 10 years old in good health and CMV-seronegative.

This clone was observed once. V is TRBV5-1 and J is TRBJ2-7; 10 nucleotides agree with TRBD1. The CDR3 has 14 amino acids. With V trimmed by 3 bases and J by 6 bases, 6 bases remained unmatched. Per germline, CDR1 SGHRS and CDR2 YFSETQ. The CDR3 region is CASSSSGTGAEQYF. CDR3 coding DNA: TGCGCCAGCAGCTCTTCCGGGACAGGGGCCGAGCAGTACTTC. The full variable domain, with the rest looked up from reference TRBV5-1 and TRBJ2-7, is KAGVTQTPRYLIKTRGQQVTLSCSPISGHRSVSWYQQTPGQGLQFLFEYFSETQRNKGNFPGRFSGRQFSNSRSEMNVSTLELGDSALYLCASSSSGTGAEQYFGPGTRLTVT.

The chain joins TRBV9 to TRBJ1-1; 8 positions agree with TRBD1. V lost 4 bases, J lost 4 bases, and 12 bases stayed unmatched. The CDR3 runs 16 residues. Germline V gene lookup returns CDR1 SGDLS and CDR2 YYNGEE. DNA of the CDR3: TGTGCCAGCAGCCCCAAAGGCTTACAGGGGGGCACTGAAGCTTTCTTT. Protein sequence: CASSPKGLQGGTEAFF.

V gene TRBV25-1 combines with J gene TRBJ1-2; D not certain. CDR1 is MGHDK and CDR2 is SYGVNS in the germline V gene. The CDR3 spans 15 residues. Trimming left V 3 bases short and J 0 bases short, with 11 bases between. The CDR3, as DNA: TGTGCCAGCAGTGATTCCGCGCTAGCTAACTATGGCTACACCTTC. Translating gives CASSDSALANYGYTF.

V is TRBV28 and J is TRBJ2-2, with 9 bases matching TRBD2. This CDR3 is 15 amino acids long. Germline V lookup: CDR1 MDHEN, CDR2 SYDVKM. J gave up 3 bases and V 5 bases, and 4 bases lay outside the gene matches. The chain's CDR3 is CASSVLAGHTGELFF. The CDR3 nucleotides are TGTGCCAGCAGTGTTCTAGCGGGACACACCGGGGAGCTGTTTTTT.

This clone showed up just once. V gene TRBV6-6 combines with J gene TRBJ1-1; tentatively, D is TRBD1 (6 bases). The CDR3 is 14 amino acids. V was trimmed by 2 bases and J by 4 bases, leaving 11 bases between them. The V gene's germline CDR1 is MNHNY and CDR2 SVGAGI (reference sequence). The CDR3 region is CASSYPQGSTEAFF. CDR3 DNA sequence: TGTGCCAGCAGTTACCCACAGGGAAGCACTGAAGCTTTCTTT.

The J gene is TRBJ2-7, the V gene TRBV6-5, with 8 nucleotides matching TRBD2. Germline V gene data show CDR1 as MNHEY and CDR2 as SVGAGI. The junction had 9 bases not matched to a gene; V was cut back by 2 bases and J by 3 bases. This CDR3 region has 16 residues. CDR3 nucleotide sequence: TGTGCCAGCAGTTACGTTCCGGGGGGGCCTCTCTACGAGCAGTACTTC. Its translation is CASSYVPGGPLYEQYF.

This clone is a singleton in its sample. This chain links TRBV6-5 with TRBJ2-2; the D gene is possibly TRBD1 (6 bases). Trimming shortened V by 2 bases and J by 0 bases, and 10 bases separated the two germline ends. The length of the CDR3 is 16 residues. The germline V gene has CDR1 MNHEY and CDR2 SVGAGI. The CDR3 DNA reads as TGTGCCAGCAGTTACCAGACAGGCCCGAACACCGGGGAGCTGTTTTTT. Its translation is CASSYQTGPNTGELFF.

CDR3 in DNA: TGTGCCAGCAGCTTGGGGGCGCTAGCGGGGAGAAAAGAGACCCAGTACTTC. This translates into CASSLGALAGRKETQYF. The chain links TRBV5-6 to TRBJ2-5, with 9 bases aligning to TRBD2. V lost 0 bases and J lost 3; bases outside the gene matches: 9. Germline CDR1 and CDR2: SGHDT and YYEEEE. The CDR3 has 17 residues. Complete variable domain (other parts from reference TRBV5-6 and TRBJ2-5): DAGVTQSPTHLIKTRGQQVTLRCSPKSGHDTVSWYQQALGQGPQFIFQYYEEEERQRGNFPDRFSGHQFPNYSSELNVNALLLGDSALYLCASSLGALAGRKETQYFGPGTRLLVL.

The rearrangement links TRBV4-1 to TRBJ2-3; D possibly corresponds to TRBD2 (5 bases). Germline-derived CDR1 and CDR2 are MGHRA and YSYEKL. This CDR3 region has 16 residues. The V and J ends lost 2 bases and 4 bases respectively, with 16 bases between them. CDR3 region: CASSQRQALAADTQYF. The CDR3 nucleotides are TGCGCCAGCAGCCAACGCCAGGCGCTAGCTGCAGATACGCAGTATTTT.

This chain uses TRBV29-1 with TRBJ2-3, with D possibly TRBD2 on 5 matching bases. The CDR3 loop spans 15 amino acids. Germline CDR1 reads SQVTM; CDR2 reads ANQGSEA. Trimming left V 3 bases short and J 0 bases short, with 13 bases between. The chain's CDR3 is CSVDPEDHSTDTQYF. The CDR3 nucleotides read TGCAGCGTTGACCCGGAGGACCACAGCACAGATACGCAGTATTTT.

CDR3: CASSFTGTSPDTQYF. The DNA of the CDR3 is TGTGCCAGCAGCTTTACCGGGACTAGCCCAGATACGCAGTATTTT. The chain employs TRBV7-2 and TRBJ2-3; 9 bases align to TRBD2. The CDR3 has 15 residues. With 3 bases clipped from V and 4 bases from J, the junction kept 5 bases outside the gene matches. CDR1 is SGHTA, CDR2 FQGNSA, per germline.